This is a list of T cell receptor beta chains from one sample in a study of human thymus T cells. The repertoire was sequenced with immunoSEQ multiplex PCR; TCRdb's copy has only in-frame clones and lacks some. The data show about 44,000 clones, roughly 94% seen once. Sequencing used blood. All receptors come from a boy less than two years old with a congenital heart defect but otherwise immunologically healthy. CDR3s include the opening cysteine and the closing phenylalanine or tryptophan. The D gene is left open where the match is weak. Where a row states a size, it is once, few, many or the class of an expanded clone; other rows omit it.

TRBV9,NA,TRBJ2-4,TRBD2,CASSVTSGAKNIQYF,TGTGCCAGCAGCGTGACTAGCGGGGCCAAAAACATTCAGTACTTC
TRBV25-1,once,TRBJ2-1,NA,CASSESGGPTHEQFF,TGTGCCAGCAGTGAAAGTGGGGGACCCACTCATGAGCAGTTCTTC
TRBV15,NA,TRBJ2-5,NA,CATSRSKTGGPQETQYF,TGTGCCACCAGCAGATCTAAGACGGGGGGCCCCCAAGAGACCCAGTACTTC
TRBV6-5,NA,TRBJ1-4,TRBD1,CASSRQGEKLFF,TGTGCCAGCAGCCGACAGGGGGAAAAACTGTTTTTT
TRBV7-2,NA,TRBJ1-3,NA,CASSPRTAETIYF,TGTGCCAGCAGCCCGAGGACAGCGGAGACCATATATTTT
TRBV30,few,TRBJ1-2,NA,CAWSPIYGYTF,TGTGCCTGGAGTCCAATCTATGGCTACACCTTC
TRBV30,NA,TRBJ1-1,NA,CAWDKGPIEAFF,TGTGCCTGGGACAAGGGCCCAATTGAAGCTTTCTTT
TRBV9,NA,TRBJ1-3,NA,CASSVEGGGNTIYF,TGTGCCAGCAGCGTAGAGGGTGGAGGAAACACCATATATTTT
TRBV5-1,NA,TRBJ1-2,NA,CASSFQGQNYGYTF,TGCGCCAGCAGCTTCCAGGGCCAGAACTATGGCTACACCTTC
TRBV4-2,NA,TRBJ2-5,TRBD2,CASSQGLAGETQYF,TGTGCCAGCAGCCAAGGACTAGCGGGGGAGACCCAGTACTTC
TRBV28,once,TRBJ2-7,NA,CASSLFGGPYEQYF,TGTGCCAGCAGTTTATTTGGGGGGCCCTACGAGCAGTACTTC
TRBV5-1,NA,TRBJ2-7,NA,CASSSSRGVFYEQYF,TGCGCCAGCAGCTCCTCCCGCGGGGTCTTCTACGAGCAGTACTTC
TRBV7-2,once,TRBJ1-1,NA,CASSLTWGGAFF,TGTGCCAGCAGCTTAACTTGGGGTGGGGCTTTCTTT
TRBV14,NA,TRBJ1-6,TRBD1,CASSPQTGPPRTLHF,TGTGCCAGCAGCCCTCAGACAGGGCCGCCGAGGACCCTCCACTTT
TRBV9,NA,TRBJ2-1,NA,CASSVEGFSSSYNEQFF,TGTGCCAGCAGCGTAGAGGGCTTTTCAAGCTCCTACAATGAGCAGTTCTTC
TRBV11-2,NA,TRBJ2-2,TRBD2,CASSFWLAGANTGELFF,TGTGCCAGCAGCTTTTGGTTAGCGGGGGCCAACACCGGGGAGCTGTTTTTT
TRBV6-5,NA,TRBJ1-1,NA,CASSYEGMNTEAFF,TGTGCCAGCAGTTACGAGGGCATGAACACTGAAGCTTTCTTT
TRBV28,NA,TRBJ1-2,TRBD1,CASSLPTGGYGYTF,TGTGCCAGCAGCCTCCCGACAGGGGGCTATGGCTACACCTTC
TRBV5-1,NA,TRBJ1-4,NA,CASSSSRGNEKLFF,TGCGCCAGCAGCTCGAGCCGGGGAAATGAAAAACTGTTTTTT
TRBV6-1,NA,TRBJ2-7,NA,CASSDPFPRVEQYF,TGTGCCAGCAGTGACCCTTTTCCCCGAGTCGAGCAGTACTTC
TRBV10-1,few,TRBJ1-2,NA,CASTITEGYTF,TGCGCCAGCACCATTACCGAGGGCTACACCTTC
TRBV5-1,NA,TRBJ2-2,TRBD2,CASSLEAGRTNTGELFF,TGCGCCAGCAGCTTGGAAGCGGGACGGACGAACACCGGGGAGCTGTTTTTT
TRBV18,NA,TRBJ1-6,NA,CASSPRTDSPLHF,TGTGCCAGCTCCCCTCGGACGGATTCACCCCTCCACTTT
TRBV5-1,NA,TRBJ2-1,TRBD2,CASSLYAGGPNNEQFF,TGCGCCAGCAGCTTGTACGCGGGGGGGCCCAACAATGAGCAGTTCTTC
TRBV4-3,NA,TRBJ1-6,TRBD1,CASSQSDRAGYSPLHF,TGCGCCAGCAGCCAGTCGGACAGGGCAGGGTACTCACCCCTCCACTTT
TRBV28,NA,TRBJ1-2,TRBD1,CASLIRQGYGYTF,TGTGCCAGCCTCATTAGACAGGGCTATGGCTACACCTTC
TRBV9,NA,TRBJ2-3,TRBD2,CASSVGRGGGDTQYF,TGTGCCAGCAGCGTAGGGCGGGGGGGCGGAGATACGCAGTATTTT
TRBV4-1,NA,TRBJ2-7,NA,CASSRYYEQYF,TGCGCCAGCAGCCGTTACTACGAGCAGTACTTC
TRBV6-4,NA,TRBJ1-6,NA,CASSDSGGSYNSPLHF,TGTGCCAGCAGTGACTCGGGGGGCTCCTATAATTCACCCCTCCACTTT
TRBV7-8,NA,TRBJ2-3,NA,CASSPDVYLTDTQYF,TGTGCCAGCAGTCCGGACGTCTACCTCACAGATACGCAGTATTTT
TRBV23-1,NA,TRBJ2-7,TRBD1,CASSQSRDRNYEQYF,TGCGCCAGCAGTCAATCGAGGGACAGGAACTACGAGCAGTACTTC
TRBV5-1,NA,TRBJ2-7,TRBD1,CASSGRTGGGYEQYF,TGCGCCAGCAGCGGACGGACAGGGGGCGGATACGAGCAGTACTTC
TRBV18,NA,TRBJ1-5,TRBD1,CASSRDRGQGQPQHF,TGTGCCAGCTCCCGGGACAGGGGGCAGGGACAGCCCCAGCATTTT
TRBV11-2,NA,TRBJ1-5,NA,CASSLVVGYNQPQHF,TGTGCCAGCAGCTTAGTGGTGGGGTACAATCAGCCCCAGCATTTT
TRBV28,NA,TRBJ2-7,NA,CASNKQPGDVRYEQYF,TGTGCCAGCAATAAACAACCTGGGGACGTCCGCTACGAGCAGTACTTC
TRBV28,NA,TRBJ2-2,TRBD1,CASSSDRDGTGELFF,TGTGCCAGCAGCTCGGACAGGGACGGCACCGGGGAGCTGTTTTTT
TRBV2,few,TRBJ2-7,TRBD1,CASSRQGYEQYF,TGTGCCAGCAGTCGACAGGGCTACGAGCAGTACTTC
TRBV27,once,TRBJ2-2,NA,CASSSRLAGELFF,TGTGCCAGCAGTTCTCGACTAGCCGGGGAGCTGTTTTTT
TRBV27,NA,TRBJ1-2,NA,CASSFPGGDGYTF,TGTGCCAGCAGTTTCCCTGGGGGGGATGGCTACACCTTC
TRBV5-4,NA,TRBJ1-2,TRBD1,CASRFWTGGAGYTF,TGTGCCAGCAGATTTTGGACAGGAGGCGCTGGCTACACCTTC